This TCR beta chain was sequenced during a study of metastatic and nonmetastatic thyroid tumors. At the level of the study: Malignant and benign thyroid patients had repertoires compared in peripheral blood and tumor or nodule tissue.

Germline V CDR1 and CDR2: MNHNS, SASEGT. Trimming left V 7 bases short and J 5 bases short, with 12 bases between. The CDR3 spans 14 residues. In the source study's methods: Across clinicopathological groups, CDR3 differences served as the basis for building a distant-metastasis classifier for papillary thyroid cancer. TCRdb re-clonotyped the PCR reads via MiXCR. The V and J calls and clone size come from TCRdb's table, not from the authors' own analysis. The sample has over 15,000 clones, about 31% seen once; the top ten hold roughly 12%. This clone has only a few counts. Its antigen is currently unknown. The study's findings and limits: For both blood and tumor, malignant thyroid tumors reportedly showed significantly higher TCR beta diversity than benign nodules did.

Each patient came to thyroid surgery without any prior treatment (of any kind). The TCR comes from a male donor with papillary thyroid cancer or a benign thyroid nodule (not recorded which). Some clones in this sample may be carry-over from other donors' samples. The sample was tumor tissue. V and J are TRBV6-1 and TRBJ1-6; D is unresolved. Here the CDR3 reads CASTDGRDNSPLHF. The CDR3 region has the DNA TGTGCCAGCACCGACGGGAGAGATAATTCACCCCTCCACTTT.